The entry that follows covers one T cell receptor beta chain sequence. Its specificity is not known. This sample stems from a study of cytomegalovirus exposure and HLA in healthy donors. General study points: Association of a missense DCLRE1C variant with TCR beta V- and J-gene trimming was reported in a later analysis.

This CDR3 comprises 13 residues. Trimming cost V 5 bases and J 11 bases, with 18 bases left between them. Germline V CDR1 and CDR2: LNHDA, SQIVND (reference sequence). Use of 60 Vbeta and 13 Jbeta primers characterized the PCR. The assay was immunoSEQ multiplex PCR, and TCRdb's table has in-frame clones only and misses some. The repertoire has approximately 85,000 clones, 75% to 90% of them found once; the top ten carry roughly 30%. This receptor was obtained from a man between 45 and 60 years old in good health and CMV-seropositive. The chain couples TRBV19 to TRBJ1-1, with TRBD1 as a possible D gene (5 bases). The specimen was PBMCs. The CDR3 spells CASSQGGAGVAFF. In DNA form, the CDR3 reads TGTGCCAGTAGTCAAGGCGGGGCGGGCGTCGCTTTCTTT.